This entry concerns a single T cell receptor (beta chain). Its target is not known. This sample was included in a study of T cell repertoires in cytomegalovirus infection. Broader study findings: What dominated the ex vivo response were HLA-C-restricted CMV-specific TCR beta clonotypes.

CDR3 length equals 14 residues. Trimming at V came to 6 bases and at J to 7 bases, leaving 8 bases not matched to a gene. The germline V gene encodes CDR1 SGHTA and CDR2 FQGNSA. One entry per CDR3 protein, called by TCRdb with MiXCR from the reads. The repertoire includes 71,000 or so distinct CDR3 sequences, around 20% of them detected once, and roughly two thirds sits in the top ten. The sequenced sample was CD8+ T cells from cultured PBMCs, obtained from culture after CMV antigen stimulation. The rearrangement joins TRBV7-2 to TRBJ2-2; 7 bases are shared with TRBD1. This receptor was identified in a human donor in good health (CMV status not recorded). Some clones in this sample may be carry-over from other donors' samples. CDR3 sequence reads: CASSGTAGSGELFF. CDR3 in DNA: TGTGCCAGCAGTGGGACAGCCGGAAGCGGGGAGCTGTTTTTT.